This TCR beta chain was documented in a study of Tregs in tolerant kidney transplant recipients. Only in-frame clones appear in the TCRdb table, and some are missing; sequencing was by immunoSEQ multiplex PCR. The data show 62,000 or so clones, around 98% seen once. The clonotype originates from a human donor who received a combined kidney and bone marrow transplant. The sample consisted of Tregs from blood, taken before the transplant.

The CDR3 loop reads CASSLNQGLLSGELFF. In nucleotides, the CDR3 is TGTGCCAGCAGCTTAAATCAGGGGCTTTTGTCCGGGGAGCTGTTTTTT. The chain has TRBV7-7 and TRBJ2-2, with D maybe TRBD1 (6 bases). V shed 2 bases and J shed 6 bases, with 16 bases lying between them. This CDR3 is built from 16 residues. The germline CDR1 and CDR2 sequences are SSHAT and FNYEAQ (reference sequence).